This T cell receptor beta chain was observed in a study of CD8 T cells in Susac syndrome. The CDR3 runs 13 residues. Trimming removed 1 base from V and 2 bases from J, with 4 bases in between. Germline V lookup: CDR1 LGHDT, CDR2 YNNKEL (reference sequence). Reverse transcription of roughly 0.5 to 1 ug RNA was performed with random hexamers. An immunoSEQ multiplex PCR amplified TCR beta CDR3 over 54 Vbeta and 13 Jbeta. A single record per CDR3 protein comes from TCRdb applying MiXCR to the immunoSEQ multiplex PCR reads. The sample lists around 270,000 distinct CDR3 sequences, 89% occurring once. This clonotype occurred a few times.

Source material: CD8+ T cells from PBMCs. The clonotype comes from a human donor with multiple sclerosis. This rearrangement joins TRBV3-1 to TRBJ2-3; unclear D gene. CDR3 nucleotides: TGTGCCAGCAGCCAAGGGAACACAGATACGCAGTATTTT. Amino acids: CASSQGNTDTQYF.